This TCR beta chain emerged from a study of T cell changes during pregnancy in multiple sclerosis. The J segment lost 5 bases and the V segment lost 5 bases, leaving 3 bases of the junction unmatched. CDR1 and CDR2 from the germline V gene are SGHRS and YFSETQ. CDR3 length equals 13 residues. Only in-frame clones appear in the TCRdb table, and some are missing; sequencing was by immunoSEQ multiplex PCR. Among around 100,000 clones, roughly 90% were seen once, and the ten largest hold approximately 1.5%. The receptor comes from a female donor with multiple sclerosis, enrolled in a pregnancy study. This chain links TRBV5-1 with TRBJ2-3; 9 bases align to TRBD2. Source: peripheral blood, taken in the third trimester of pregnancy. The CDR3 DNA reads as TGCGCCAGCAGAGCGGGAGGTGAAGATACGCAGTATTTT. It is translated as CASRAGGEDTQYF. The full variable domain, completed using reference TRBV5-1 and TRBJ2-3, is KAGVTQTPRYLIKTRGQQVTLSCSPISGHRSVSWYQQTPGQGLQFLFEYFSETQRNKGNFPGRFSGRQFSNSRSEMNVSTLELGDSALYLCASRAGGEDTQYFGPGTRLTVL.